This TCR beta chain is drawn from a study of T-cell reconstitution after alpha-beta-depleted transplantation in children. Study-level results: By about two months after transplant, alpha-beta T cells reportedly arose from several hundred graft clones that had expanded. Most T-cell counts and diversity one year after the transplant came from T cells that were newly produced. High day-60 TCRbeta diversity in some patients came from surviving recipient T cells and thymic progenitors.

At least ten counts were recorded for this clonotype. Antigen unknown. Germline-derived CDR1 and CDR2 are SNHLY and FYNNEI. The J segment lost 8 bases and the V segment lost 6 bases, leaving 8 bases of the junction unmatched. CDR3 length equals 15 residues. Preparation of the TCRbeta library was carried out with unique molecular identifiers. Via MiXCR, TCRdb re-called the PCR reads, giving one row per CDR3 protein. The sample gives tens of thousands of distinct CDR3 sequences, around 5.9% of which show up once; over 30% is in the top ten. The sequence came from a female patient aged 2-15 years who had a stem cell transplant for aplastic anemia, so the T cells may come from the graft donor. The rearrangement uses TRBV2 and TRBJ2-1, with 12 positions matching TRBD1. Here the sequenced sample was PBMCs, mostly from graft donor cells, taken 60 days after TCRalphabeta/CD19-depleted stem cell transplant. The CDR3 here is CASSPGTGGFDEQFF. CDR3 DNA sequence: TGTGCCAGCAGCCCCGGGACAGGGGGCTTTGATGAGCAGTTCTTC.